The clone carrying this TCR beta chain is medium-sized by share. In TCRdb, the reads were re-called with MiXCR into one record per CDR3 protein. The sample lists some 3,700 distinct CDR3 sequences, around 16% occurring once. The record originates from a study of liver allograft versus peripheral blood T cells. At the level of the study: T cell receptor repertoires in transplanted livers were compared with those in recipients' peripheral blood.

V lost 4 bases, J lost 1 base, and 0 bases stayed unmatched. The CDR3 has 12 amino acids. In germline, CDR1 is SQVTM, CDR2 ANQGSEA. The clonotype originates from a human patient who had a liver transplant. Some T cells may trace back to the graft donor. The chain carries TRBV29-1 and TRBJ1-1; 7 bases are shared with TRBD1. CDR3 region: CSVGQGNTEAFF. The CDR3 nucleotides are TGCAGCGTTGGACAGGGGAACACTGAAGCTTTCTTT.